Shown below are 7 T cell receptor beta chains from a single sample sequenced in a study of graft-versus-host responses after intestinal transplantation (dated by TCRdb to about 2021). These receptors lack a known antigen. Sample time point, as interpreted from the label and publication: cells obtained before transplantation from donor or recipient. The receptor library was made with the immunoSEQ multiplex PCR assay. Drawn from immuneACCESS, this table holds only the in-frame rearrangements with V and J called that TCRdb kept. Clones are partly lost; checked studies trace under half to an unresolved V gene and leave the rest unexplained. This sample holds approximately 26,000 clones; around 80% were observed only once. 0.65% to 0.9% of the sample lies in the top ten. The material sequenced was unstimulated CD4+ T cells sorted from spleen or lymph node cells, taken before intestinal transplant. All receptors derive from a human donor who received an intestinal transplant.

The chain joins TRBV2 to TRBJ2-1, with a tentative D call TRBD2 (7 bases). The germline gives CDR1 SNHLY, CDR2 FYNNEI. The CDR3 contains 16 residues. Trimming took off 6 bases at V and 5 bases at J, with 20 bases between the two ends. The CDR3 DNA reads TGTGCCAGCAGCCCCTCATGGAGGGGGGGTAACAATGAGCAGTTCTTC. This translates into CASSPSWRGGNNEQFF.

Only a few counts were recorded for this clone. The chain couples TRBV5-4 to TRBJ2-5; unclear D gene. V lost 0 bases, J lost 2 bases, and 5 bases lay in between. The CDR3 contains 13 residues. Germline CDR1 is SGHNT and CDR2 is YYREEE (reference sequence). In DNA form, the CDR3 reads TGTGCCAGCAGCTTGGGCAGGCAAGAGACCCAGTACTTC. It translates to CASSLGRQETQYF.

This chain links TRBV18 with TRBJ1-1; the match to TRBD1 covers 9 bases. After removal of 6 bases from V and 5 bases from J, the junction contained 7 bases not matched to a gene. Germline V gene sequence: CDR1 KGHSH, CDR2 LQKENI. The CDR3 totals 14 residues. The CDR3 bases are TGTGCCAGCTCTCAAGACAGGGGGAGGACTGAAGCTTTCTTT. This encodes CASSQDRGRTEAFF.

The chain links TRBV19 to TRBJ1-6; no clear D. The CDR3 runs to 13 residues. Germline V CDR1 and CDR2: LNHDA, SQIVND (reference sequence). V was cut by 6 bases and J by 6 bases, with 9 bases left in between. CDR3 amino acids: CASRQISNSPLHF. DNA for the CDR3: TGTGCCAGTAGACAGATTTCTAATTCACCCCTCCACTTT.

The chain has TRBV10-3 and TRBJ2-5, with TRBD2 as a possible D gene (6 bases). The better agreement between TRBJ2-7 and the DNA end casts doubt on the J call. Per germline, CDR1 ENHRY and CDR2 SYGVKD. This CDR3 has 16 amino acids. CDR3 sequence (DNA): TGTGCCATCAGAACCCAGGACAAGGAGGGCATCTACGAGCAGTACTTC. As protein: CAIRTQDKEGIYEQYF.

The CDR3, as DNA: TGTGCCAGTAGTATCCCCAGGACAGCCGAGTATGGCTACACCTTC. Translation: CASSIPRTAEYGYTF. J is TRBJ1-2 and V is TRBV19, with D perhaps TRBD1 (6 bases). Looked up from germline, CDR1 is LNHDA and CDR2 is SQIVND (reference sequence). The CDR3 length is 15 residues. V was trimmed by 3 bases and J by 5 bases, leaving 16 bases between them. Based on the CDR3 plus reference TRBV19 and TRBJ1-2, the full variable domain is DGGITQSPKYLFRKEGQNVTLSCEQNLNHDAMYWYRQDPGQGLRLIYYSQIVNDFQKGDIAEGYSVSREKKESFPLTVTSAQKNPTAFYLCASSIPRTAEYGYTFGSGTRLTVV.

The chain recombines TRBV10-3 with TRBJ1-2; 8 nucleotides line up with TRBD1. Losses at the gene ends were 6 bases for V and 8 bases for J; bases not matched to a gene: 8. The CDR3 loop spans 13 amino acids. Germline V CDR1 and CDR2: ENHRY, SYGVKD. CDR3 residues: CAIRETGAEGYTF. The DNA for the CDR3 is TGTGCCATCAGGGAGACAGGGGCTGAGGGCTACACCTTC.